Shown below are 19 T cell receptor beta chains from a single sample sequenced in a study of post-analysis software for immune sequencing data. Study outcomes and limitations: Included in a set of roughly 5 TRBV segments more frequent in patients than controls were TRBV5-6, TRBV5-1 and TRBV20-1.

Presence of unique molecular identifiers characterized the TCR beta cDNA libraries. Using its own MiXCR run on the PCR reads, TCRdb lists one record per CDR3 protein. Counted here are about 770,000 distinct CDR3 sequences, 46% occurring once; the ten biggest clones make up 4% to 5%. These receptors are not linked to any known antigen. Sequencing input: blood. The receptor set was obtained from a girl between 10 and 17 years old with multiple sclerosis.

The rearrangement joins TRBV6-4 to TRBJ2-1, with D unresolved. This CDR3 region has 13 residues. Trimming removed 0 bases at V and 10 bases at J, with 10 bases between. Germline-derived CDR1 and CDR2 are MRHNA and SNTAGT. For the CDR3, the DNA is TGTGCCAGCAGTGACTCGGATCGTGCGGAGCAGTTCTTC. It translates to CASSDSDRAEQFF.

CDR3 coding DNA: TGTGCCAGCAGCCAAGATCGGGACAGGCCCGACGAAGCTTTCTTT. Its protein product is CASSQDRDRPDEAFF. The chain has TRBV3-1 and TRBJ1-1; 8 nucleotides align to TRBD1. J gave up 8 bases and V 0 bases, and 8 bases lay outside the gene matches. The CDR3 runs to 15 residues. The germline CDR1 and CDR2 sequences are LGHDT and YNNKEL (reference sequence).

This chain joins TRBV18 and TRBJ2-1; D is unclear. CDR3 length: 16 residues. Trimming pared 3 bases from V and 0 bases from J, leaving 12 bases between. Germline values: CDR1 KGHSH, CDR2 LQKENI. The CDR3 coding sequence is TGTGCCAGCTCACCGAAGCAAGGTAACTCCTACAATGAGCAGTTCTTC. Its protein product is CASSPKQGNSYNEQFF.

This clonotype was counted at least ten times. J is TRBJ2-1 and V is TRBV20-1; D may match TRBD1 or TRBD2 (5 bases each). V lost 5 bases, J lost 5 bases, and 10 bases lay in between. CDR3 length: 12 residues. Per the germline V gene, CDR1 is DFQATT and CDR2 is SNEGSKA (reference sequence). CDR3 coding DNA: TGCAGTGCTGGGACGGTCAACAATGAGCAGTTCTTC. Residues: CSAGTVNNEQFF.

The chain has TRBV28 and TRBJ2-5; D not certain. The germline V and J ends were trimmed by 8 bases and 2 bases, with 6 bases remaining between them. Per the germline V gene, CDR1 is MDHEN and CDR2 is SYDVKM. This CDR3 contains 11 residues. The CDR3 region has the DNA TGTGCCAGCGTCCGTCAAGAGACCCAGTACTTC. Residues: CASVRQETQYF.

The gene calls are TRBV20-1 and TRBJ2-3; D unclear. V lost 0 bases and J lost 8, with 15 bases in between. Germline V CDR1 and CDR2: DFQATT, SNEGSKA (reference sequence). This CDR3 has 14 residues. This CDR3 is CSARDLRLGRTQYF. Written as DNA, the CDR3 is TGCAGTGCTAGAGATCTGAGACTCGGGCGTACGCAGTATTTT.

This clonotype was recorded a few times. The rearrangement links TRBV29-1 to TRBJ1-2; D remains ambiguous. CDR3 length equals 13 residues. Germline CDR1 SQVTM, CDR2 ANQGSEA. V lost 6 bases and J 1 base, leaving 12 bases between the germline ends. The CDR3 region has the DNA TGCAGCGTGGGGTTGGGCAGTAACTATGGCTACACCTTC. It codes for CSVGLGSNYGYTF. Based on the CDR3 plus reference TRBV29-1 and TRBJ1-2, the full variable domain is SAVISQKPSRDICQRGTSLTIQCQVDSQVTMMFWYRQQPGQSLTLIATANQGSEATYESGFVIDKFPISRPNLTFSTLTVSNMSPEDSSIYLCSVGLGSNYGYTFGSGTRLTVV.

In this sample, this clonotype turned up a few times. The chain links TRBV6-1 to TRBJ1-2, with TRBD1 matching over 8 bases. This CDR3 contains 12 residues. V dropped 9 bases and J dropped 8; count of bases not matched to a gene: 8. The V gene's germline CDR1 is MNHNS and CDR2 SASEGT. CDR3 sequence: CASTPGGWGYTF. CDR3 nucleotide sequence: TGTGCCAGTACTCCAGGGGGCTGGGGCTACACCTTC.

This CDR3 reads CASSYTPGAYEQYF. CDR3 sequence (DNA): TGTGCCAGCAGTTACACCCCAGGGGCCTACGAGCAGTACTTC. The chain has TRBV6-5 and TRBJ2-7; D is possibly TRBD1 (6 bases). This CDR3 spans 14 amino acids. With 2 bases removed from V and 2 bases from J, the gap between germline ends came to 10 bases. In germline, CDR1 is MNHEY, CDR2 SVGAGI.

V gene TRBV29-1 combines with J gene TRBJ2-1; possibly TRBD2 for D (6 bases). The V and J ends lost 1 base and 4 bases respectively, with 17 bases between them. From germline, CDR1 is SQVTM and CDR2 ANQGSEA. The CDR3 has 16 residues. CDR3 in amino acids: CSVEGVAGLQYNEQFF. The CDR3 region has the DNA TGCAGCGTTGAAGGGGTGGCGGGACTCCAATACAATGAGCAGTTCTTC.

This clonotype was detected only a few times. V is TRBV20-1 and J is TRBJ2-5, with 7 nucleotides matching TRBD2. V was clipped by 2 bases and J by 1 base; unmatched bases: 13. The CDR3 totals 17 residues. Per the germline V gene, CDR1 is DFQATT and CDR2 is SNEGSKA (reference sequence). CDR3 sequence reads: CSARLAGGRGLQETQYF. The CDR3 DNA is TGCAGTGCTAGATTGGCTGGTGGGAGGGGTCTCCAAGAGACCCAGTACTTC.

The chain joins TRBV6-2 or TRBV6-3 to TRBJ2-4; D unclear. The closer fit of TRBJ2-7 to the DNA end suggests the J call may be wrong. The CDR3 extends over 12 amino acids. Per the germline V gene, CDR1 is MNHEY and CDR2 is SVGEGT. This chain's CDR3 is CASSYTPYEQYF. As DNA, the CDR3 is TGTGCCAGCAGTTACACCCCCTACGAGCAGTACTTC.

This clonotype was observed a handful of times. This chain links TRBV7-9 with TRBJ2-1, with D uncertain. The ends were cut back, 10 bases at V and 0 bases at J, with 13 bases in the middle. This CDR3 spans 14 amino acids. From germline, CDR1 is SEHNR and CDR2 FQNEAQ (reference sequence). CDR3 protein: CATRPLSSYNEQFF. The DNA for the CDR3 is TGTGCCACCCGACCGCTCAGCTCCTACAATGAGCAGTTCTTC.

This clonotype was seen a few times. The chain employs TRBV7-2 and TRBJ1-1; TRBD1 is a possible D gene (6 bases). CDR1 and CDR2 from the germline V gene are SGHTA and FQGNSA. This CDR3 has 13 amino acids. Trimming took off 5 bases at V and 8 bases at J, with 15 bases between the two ends. The CDR3 reads CASSLRGDREAFF. The CDR3 nucleotides read TGTGCCAGCAGCCTAAGGGGGGACCGAGAAGCTTTCTTT.

The V and J genes are TRBV10-3 and TRBJ2-6; D might be TRBD1 (5 bases). The CDR3 spans 19 residues. Trimming removed 3 bases from V and 1 base from J, with 19 bases in between. Germline V lookup: CDR1 ENHRY, CDR2 SYGVKD. The CDR3 loop reads CAISEPARGLLSGANVLTF. The CDR3 nucleotides are TGTGCCATCAGTGAACCGGCAAGGGGCTTACTGTCTGGGGCCAACGTCCTGACTTTC.

This chain joins TRBV7-2 and TRBJ2-4, with TRBD2 matching 10 bases. From germline, CDR1 is SGHTA and CDR2 FQGNSA. Unmatched junction bases numbered 8, after V lost 2 bases and J lost 4 bases. The CDR3 runs 17 residues. The DNA for the CDR3 is TGTGCCAGCAGCTTATTAGGACTAGCGGACGAGAAAAACATTCAGTACTTC. Its translation is CASSLLGLADEKNIQYF.

V gene TRBV7-9 combines with J gene TRBJ2-3, with D maybe TRBD1 (6 bases). The ends were cut back, 7 bases at V and 3 bases at J, with 14 bases in the middle. The CDR3 is 14 residues long. The germline gives CDR1 SEHNR, CDR2 FQNEAQ (reference sequence). CDR3: CASTTSTGTDTQYF. For the CDR3, the DNA is TGTGCCAGCACTACCTCAACAGGGACAGATACGCAGTATTTT.

The V and J genes are TRBV20-1 and TRBJ2-5; D perhaps matches TRBD2 (5 bases). V lost 0 bases and J 4 bases, leaving 18 bases between the germline ends. Germline V gene sequence: CDR1 DFQATT, CDR2 SNEGSKA (reference sequence). The CDR3 loop spans 16 amino acids. DNA for the CDR3: TGCAGTGCTAGAGATCCTAACCGGGGTCCAAGAGAGACCCAGTACTTC. Protein: CSARDPNRGPRETQYF.

A few counts support this clonotype. This chain joins TRBV6-1 and TRBJ2-7, with 9 bases fitting TRBD1. CDR3 size: 13 residues. Losses at the gene ends were 8 bases for V and 2 bases for J; bases not matched to a gene: 4. From germline, CDR1 is MNHNS and CDR2 SASEGT. Written as DNA, the CDR3 is TGTGCCAGCGGACAGGGGCGCACCTACGAGCAGTACTTC. Translation gives CASGQGRTYEQYF.